This T cell receptor beta chain was documented in a study of response to subunit inactivated influenza vaccine. TCRdb re-called the RT-PCR reads through MiXCR, storing one row per CDR3 protein. The sample has 280,000 or so distinct CDR3 sequences, around a fifth seen once. This CDR3 spans 18 amino acids. The germline V and J ends were trimmed by 0 bases and 2 bases, with 15 bases remaining between them. The germline V gene encodes CDR1 SGHRS and CDR2 YFSETQ. The sequenced sample was PBMCs from blood, obtained about 20 months after vaccination. The sequence was collected from a man in his fifties or sixties who received an inactivated influenza vaccine. The V call is TRBV5-1, the J call TRBJ1-6; a weak D match, TRBD1 (5 bases). The CDR3 nucleotides are TGCGCCAGCAGCTTGGCCGGTCTGGGGCGCGCCTATAATTCACCCCTCCACTTT. Translation: CASSLAGLGRAYNSPLHF.